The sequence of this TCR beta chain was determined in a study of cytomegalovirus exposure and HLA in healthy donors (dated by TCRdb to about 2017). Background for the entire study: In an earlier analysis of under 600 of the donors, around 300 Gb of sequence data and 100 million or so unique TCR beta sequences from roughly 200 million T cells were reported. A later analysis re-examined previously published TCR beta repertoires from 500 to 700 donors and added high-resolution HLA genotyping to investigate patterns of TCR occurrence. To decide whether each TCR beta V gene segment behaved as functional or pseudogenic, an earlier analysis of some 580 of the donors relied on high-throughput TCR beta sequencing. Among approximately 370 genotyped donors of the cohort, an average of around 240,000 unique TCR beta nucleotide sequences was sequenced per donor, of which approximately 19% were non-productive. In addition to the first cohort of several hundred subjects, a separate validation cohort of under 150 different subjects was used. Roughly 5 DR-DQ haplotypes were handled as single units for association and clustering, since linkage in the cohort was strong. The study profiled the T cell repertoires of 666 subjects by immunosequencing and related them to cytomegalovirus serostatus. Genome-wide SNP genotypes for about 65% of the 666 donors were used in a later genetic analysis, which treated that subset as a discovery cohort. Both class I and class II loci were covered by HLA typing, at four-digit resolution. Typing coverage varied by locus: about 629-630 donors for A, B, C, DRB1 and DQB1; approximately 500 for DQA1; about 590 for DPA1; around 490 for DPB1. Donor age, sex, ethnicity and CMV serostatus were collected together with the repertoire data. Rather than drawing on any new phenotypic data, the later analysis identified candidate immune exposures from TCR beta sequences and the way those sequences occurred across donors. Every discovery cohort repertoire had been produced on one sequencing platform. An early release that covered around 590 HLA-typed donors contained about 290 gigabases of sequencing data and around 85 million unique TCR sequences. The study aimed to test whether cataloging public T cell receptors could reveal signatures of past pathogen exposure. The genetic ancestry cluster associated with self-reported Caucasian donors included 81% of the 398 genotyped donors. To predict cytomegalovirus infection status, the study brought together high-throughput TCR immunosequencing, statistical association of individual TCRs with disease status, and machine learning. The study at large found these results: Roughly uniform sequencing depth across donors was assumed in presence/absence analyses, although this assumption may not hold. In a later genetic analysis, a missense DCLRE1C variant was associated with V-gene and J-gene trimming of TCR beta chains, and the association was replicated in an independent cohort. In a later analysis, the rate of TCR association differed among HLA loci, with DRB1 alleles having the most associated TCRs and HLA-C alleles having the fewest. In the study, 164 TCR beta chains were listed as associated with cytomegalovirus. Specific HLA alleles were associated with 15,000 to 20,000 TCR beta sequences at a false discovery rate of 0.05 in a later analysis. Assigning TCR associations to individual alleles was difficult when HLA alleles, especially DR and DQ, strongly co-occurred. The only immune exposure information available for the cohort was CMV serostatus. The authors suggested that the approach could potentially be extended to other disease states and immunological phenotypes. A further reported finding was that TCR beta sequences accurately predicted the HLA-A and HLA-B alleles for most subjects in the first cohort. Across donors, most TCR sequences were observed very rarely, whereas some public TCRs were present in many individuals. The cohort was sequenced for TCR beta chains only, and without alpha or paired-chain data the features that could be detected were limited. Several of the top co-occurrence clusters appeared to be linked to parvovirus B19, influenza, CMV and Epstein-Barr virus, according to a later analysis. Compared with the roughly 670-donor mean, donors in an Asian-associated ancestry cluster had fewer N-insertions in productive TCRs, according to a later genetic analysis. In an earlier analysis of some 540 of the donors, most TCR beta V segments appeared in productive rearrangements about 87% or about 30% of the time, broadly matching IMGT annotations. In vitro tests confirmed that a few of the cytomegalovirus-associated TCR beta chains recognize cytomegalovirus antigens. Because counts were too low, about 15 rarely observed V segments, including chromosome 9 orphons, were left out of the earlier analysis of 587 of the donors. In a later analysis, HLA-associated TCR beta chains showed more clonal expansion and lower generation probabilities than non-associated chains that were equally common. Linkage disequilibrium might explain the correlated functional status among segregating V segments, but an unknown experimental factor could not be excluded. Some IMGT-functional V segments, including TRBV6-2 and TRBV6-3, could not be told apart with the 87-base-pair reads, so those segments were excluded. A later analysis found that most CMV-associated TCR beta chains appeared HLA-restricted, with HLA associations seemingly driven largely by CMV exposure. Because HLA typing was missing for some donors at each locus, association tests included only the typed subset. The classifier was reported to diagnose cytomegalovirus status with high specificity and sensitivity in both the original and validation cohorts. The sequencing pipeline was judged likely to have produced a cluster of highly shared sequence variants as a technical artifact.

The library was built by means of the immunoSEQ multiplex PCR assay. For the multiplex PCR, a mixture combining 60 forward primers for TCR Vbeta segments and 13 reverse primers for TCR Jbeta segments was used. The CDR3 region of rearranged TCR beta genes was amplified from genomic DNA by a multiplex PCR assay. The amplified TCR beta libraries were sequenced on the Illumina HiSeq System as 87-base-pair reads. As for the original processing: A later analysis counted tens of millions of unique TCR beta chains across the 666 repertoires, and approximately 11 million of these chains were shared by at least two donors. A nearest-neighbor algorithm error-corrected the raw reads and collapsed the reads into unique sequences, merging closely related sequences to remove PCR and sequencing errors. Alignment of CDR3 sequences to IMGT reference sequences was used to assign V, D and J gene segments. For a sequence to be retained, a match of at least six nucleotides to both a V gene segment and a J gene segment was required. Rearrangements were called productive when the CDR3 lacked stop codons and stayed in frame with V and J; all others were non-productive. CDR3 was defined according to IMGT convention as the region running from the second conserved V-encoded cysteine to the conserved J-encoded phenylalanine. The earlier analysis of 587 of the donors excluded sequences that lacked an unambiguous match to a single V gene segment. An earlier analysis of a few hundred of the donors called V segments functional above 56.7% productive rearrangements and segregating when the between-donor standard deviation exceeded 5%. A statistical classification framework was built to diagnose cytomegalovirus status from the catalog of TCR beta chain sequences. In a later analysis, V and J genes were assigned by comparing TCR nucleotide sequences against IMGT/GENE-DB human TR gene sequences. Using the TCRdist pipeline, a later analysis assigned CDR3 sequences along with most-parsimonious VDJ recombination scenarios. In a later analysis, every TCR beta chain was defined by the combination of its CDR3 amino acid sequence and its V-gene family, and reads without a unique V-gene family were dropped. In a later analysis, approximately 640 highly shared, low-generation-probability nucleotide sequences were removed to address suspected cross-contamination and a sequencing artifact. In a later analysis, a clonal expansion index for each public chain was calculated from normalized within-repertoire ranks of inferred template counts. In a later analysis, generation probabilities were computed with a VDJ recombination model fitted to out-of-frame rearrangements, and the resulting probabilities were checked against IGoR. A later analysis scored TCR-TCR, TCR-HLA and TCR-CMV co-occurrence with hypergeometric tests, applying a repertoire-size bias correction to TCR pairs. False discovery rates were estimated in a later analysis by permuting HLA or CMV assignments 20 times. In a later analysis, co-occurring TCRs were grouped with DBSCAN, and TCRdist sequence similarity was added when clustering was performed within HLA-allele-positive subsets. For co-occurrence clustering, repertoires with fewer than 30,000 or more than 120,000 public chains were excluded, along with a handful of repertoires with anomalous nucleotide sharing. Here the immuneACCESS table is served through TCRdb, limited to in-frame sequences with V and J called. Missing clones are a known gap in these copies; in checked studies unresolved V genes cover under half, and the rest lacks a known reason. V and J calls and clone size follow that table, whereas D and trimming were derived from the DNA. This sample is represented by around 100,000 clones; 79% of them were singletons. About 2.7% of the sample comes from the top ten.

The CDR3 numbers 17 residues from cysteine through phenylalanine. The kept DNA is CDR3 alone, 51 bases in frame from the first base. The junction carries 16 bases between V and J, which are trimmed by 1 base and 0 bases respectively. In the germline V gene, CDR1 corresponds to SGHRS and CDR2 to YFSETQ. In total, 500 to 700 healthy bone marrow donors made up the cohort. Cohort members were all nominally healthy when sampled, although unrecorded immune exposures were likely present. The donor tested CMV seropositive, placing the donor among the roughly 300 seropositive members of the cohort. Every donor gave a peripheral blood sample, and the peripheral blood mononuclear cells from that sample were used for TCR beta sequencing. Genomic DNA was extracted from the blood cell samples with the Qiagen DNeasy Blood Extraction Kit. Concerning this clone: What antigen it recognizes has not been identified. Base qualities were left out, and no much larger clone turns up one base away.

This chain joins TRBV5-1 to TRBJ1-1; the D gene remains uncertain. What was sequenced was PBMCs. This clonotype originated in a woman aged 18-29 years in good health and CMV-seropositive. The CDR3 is CASSLLVGQSMNTEAFF. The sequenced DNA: TGCGCCAGCAGCTTGTTGGTTGGGCAGAGCATGAACACTGAAGCTTTCTTT.